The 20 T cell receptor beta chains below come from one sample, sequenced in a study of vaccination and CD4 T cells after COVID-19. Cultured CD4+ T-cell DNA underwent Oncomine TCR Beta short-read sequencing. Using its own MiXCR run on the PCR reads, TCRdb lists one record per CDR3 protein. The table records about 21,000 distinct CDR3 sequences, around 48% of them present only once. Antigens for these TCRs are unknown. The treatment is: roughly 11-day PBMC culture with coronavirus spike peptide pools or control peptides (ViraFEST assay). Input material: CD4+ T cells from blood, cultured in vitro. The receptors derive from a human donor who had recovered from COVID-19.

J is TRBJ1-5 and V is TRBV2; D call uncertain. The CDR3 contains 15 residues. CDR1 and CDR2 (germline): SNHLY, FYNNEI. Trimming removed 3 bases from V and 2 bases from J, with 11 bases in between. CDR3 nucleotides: TGTGCCAGCAGTGATAGAAATAGAGGCAATCAGCCCCAGCATTTT. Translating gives CASSDRNRGNQPQHF.

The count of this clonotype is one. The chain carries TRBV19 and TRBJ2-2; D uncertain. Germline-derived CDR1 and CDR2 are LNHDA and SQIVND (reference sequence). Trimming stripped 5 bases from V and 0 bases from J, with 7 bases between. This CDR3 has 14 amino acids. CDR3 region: CASSHYPNTGELFF. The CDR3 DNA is TGTGCCAGTAGTCACTACCCGAACACCGGGGAGCTGTTTTTT. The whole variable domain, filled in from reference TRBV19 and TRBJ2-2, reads DGGITQSPKYLFRKEGQNVTLSCEQNLNHDAMYWYRQDPGQGLRLIYYSQIVNDFQKGDIAEGYSVSREKKESFPLTVTSAQKNPTAFYLCASSHYPNTGELFFGEGSRLTVL.

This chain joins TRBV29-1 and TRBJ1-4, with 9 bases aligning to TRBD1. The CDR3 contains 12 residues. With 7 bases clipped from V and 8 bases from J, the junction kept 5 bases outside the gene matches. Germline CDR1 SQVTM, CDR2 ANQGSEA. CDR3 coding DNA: TGCAGCGCGACAGGGGGTGACGAAAAACTGTTTTTT. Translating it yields CSATGGDEKLFF.

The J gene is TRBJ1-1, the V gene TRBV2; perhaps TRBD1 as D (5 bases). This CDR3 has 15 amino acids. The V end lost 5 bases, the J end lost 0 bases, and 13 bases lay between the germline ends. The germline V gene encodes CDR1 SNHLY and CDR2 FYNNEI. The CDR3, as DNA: TGTGCCAGCAGTATCCTGACAGAAATGAACACTGAAGCTTTCTTT. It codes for CASSILTEMNTEAFF.

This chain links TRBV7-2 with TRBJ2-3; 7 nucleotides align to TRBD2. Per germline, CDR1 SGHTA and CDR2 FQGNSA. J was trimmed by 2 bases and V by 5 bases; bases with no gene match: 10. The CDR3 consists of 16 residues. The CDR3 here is CASSKGTTLFTDTQYF. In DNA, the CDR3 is TGTGCCAGCAGCAAGGGGACTACTCTCTTCACAGATACGCAGTATTTT.

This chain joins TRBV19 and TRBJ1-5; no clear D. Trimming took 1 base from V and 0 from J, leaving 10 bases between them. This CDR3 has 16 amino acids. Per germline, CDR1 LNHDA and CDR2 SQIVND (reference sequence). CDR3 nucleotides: TGTGCCAGTAGTATAGTGGCGCCTAATAGCAATCAGCCCCAGCATTTT. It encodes CASSIVAPNSNQPQHF. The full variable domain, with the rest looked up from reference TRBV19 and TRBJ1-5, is DGGITQSPKYLFRKEGQNVTLSCEQNLNHDAMYWYRQDPGQGLRLIYYSQIVNDFQKGDIAEGYSVSREKKESFPLTVTSAQKNPTAFYLCASSIVAPNSNQPQHFGDGTRLSIL.

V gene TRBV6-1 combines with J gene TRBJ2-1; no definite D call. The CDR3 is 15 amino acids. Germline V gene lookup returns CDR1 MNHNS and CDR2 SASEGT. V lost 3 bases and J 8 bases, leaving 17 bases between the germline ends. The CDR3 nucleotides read TGTGCCAGCAGTGATTTCCGGGTGAGATGGGATGAGCAGTTCTTC. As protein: CASSDFRVRWDEQFF.

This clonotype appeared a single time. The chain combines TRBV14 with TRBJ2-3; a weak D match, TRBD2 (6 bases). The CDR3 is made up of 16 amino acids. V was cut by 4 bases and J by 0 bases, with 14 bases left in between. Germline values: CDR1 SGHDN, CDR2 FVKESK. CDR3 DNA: TGTGCCAGCAGCCGTGAAGGAGGGGCGAGCACAGATACGCAGTATTTT. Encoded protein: CASSREGGASTDTQYF. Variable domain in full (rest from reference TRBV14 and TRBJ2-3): EAGVTQFPSHSVIEKGQTVTLRCDPISGHDNLYWYRRVMGKEIKFLLHFVKESKQDESGMPNNRFLAERTGGTYSTLKVQPAELEDSGVYFCASSREGGASTDTQYFGPGTRLTVL.

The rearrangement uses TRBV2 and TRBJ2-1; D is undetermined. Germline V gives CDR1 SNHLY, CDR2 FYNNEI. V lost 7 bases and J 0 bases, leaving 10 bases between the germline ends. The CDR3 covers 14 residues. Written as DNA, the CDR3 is TGTGCCAGCACTTCTGGCGACTCCTACAATGAGCAGTTCTTC. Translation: CASTSGDSYNEQFF.

CDR3: CSARETRGWTEAFF. CDR3 DNA sequence: TGCAGTGCTAGAGAAACCCGGGGTTGGACTGAAGCTTTCTTT. The chain recombines TRBV20-1 with TRBJ1-1; the D is unclear. This CDR3 has 14 residues. CDR1 is DFQATT and CDR2 is SNEGSKA in the germline V gene (reference sequence). Between the trimmed V and J ends, which lost 0 bases and 5 bases, there was a span of 13 bases.

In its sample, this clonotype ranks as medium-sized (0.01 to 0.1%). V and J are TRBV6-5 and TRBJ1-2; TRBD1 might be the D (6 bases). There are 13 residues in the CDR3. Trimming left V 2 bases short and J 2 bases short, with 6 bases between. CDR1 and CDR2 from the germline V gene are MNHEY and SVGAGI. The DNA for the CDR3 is TGTGCCAGCAGTTACGACAGGAACTATGGCTACACCTTC. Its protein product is CASSYDRNYGYTF.

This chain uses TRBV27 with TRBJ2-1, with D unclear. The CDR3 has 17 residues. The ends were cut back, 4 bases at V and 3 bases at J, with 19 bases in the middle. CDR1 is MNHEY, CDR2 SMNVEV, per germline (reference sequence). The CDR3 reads CASSSQSPGSLYNEQFF. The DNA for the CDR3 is TGTGCCAGCAGTTCACAATCTCCGGGCTCGCTCTACAATGAGCAGTTCTTC.

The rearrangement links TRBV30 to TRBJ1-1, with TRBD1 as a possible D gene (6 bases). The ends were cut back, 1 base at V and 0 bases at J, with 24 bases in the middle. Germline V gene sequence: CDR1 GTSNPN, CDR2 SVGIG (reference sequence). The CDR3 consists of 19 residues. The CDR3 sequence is CAWSAGFRGRLGMNTEAFF. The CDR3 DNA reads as TGTGCCTGGAGTGCTGGGTTCAGGGGCAGGTTGGGGATGAACACTGAAGCTTTCTTT.

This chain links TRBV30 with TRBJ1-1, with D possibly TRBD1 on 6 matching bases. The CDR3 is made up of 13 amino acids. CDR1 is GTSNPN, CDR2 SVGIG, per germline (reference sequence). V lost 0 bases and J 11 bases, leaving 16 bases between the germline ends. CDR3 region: CAWSVPATGMAFF. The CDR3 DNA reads TGTGCCTGGAGTGTACCCGCAACAGGGATGGCTTTCTTT.

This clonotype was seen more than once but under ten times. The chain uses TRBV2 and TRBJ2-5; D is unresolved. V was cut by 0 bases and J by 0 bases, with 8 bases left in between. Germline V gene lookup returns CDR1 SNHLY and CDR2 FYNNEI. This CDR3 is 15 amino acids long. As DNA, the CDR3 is TGTGCCAGCAGTGAAGCGGGTAGCAACCAAGAGACCCAGTACTTC. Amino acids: CASSEAGSNQETQYF.

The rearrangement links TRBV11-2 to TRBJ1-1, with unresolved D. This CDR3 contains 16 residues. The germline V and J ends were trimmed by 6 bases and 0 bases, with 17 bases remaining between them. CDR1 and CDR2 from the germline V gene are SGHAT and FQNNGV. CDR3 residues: CASSPGLGGMNTEAFF. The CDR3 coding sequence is TGTGCCAGCAGTCCAGGACTGGGAGGGATGAACACTGAAGCTTTCTTT.

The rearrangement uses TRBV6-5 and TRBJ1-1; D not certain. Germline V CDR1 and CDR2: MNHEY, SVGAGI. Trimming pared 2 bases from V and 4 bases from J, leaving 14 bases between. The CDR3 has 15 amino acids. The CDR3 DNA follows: TGTGCCAGCAGTTACGGCGCCCCCGGTGGCACTGAAGCTTTCTTT. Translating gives CASSYGAPGGTEAFF.

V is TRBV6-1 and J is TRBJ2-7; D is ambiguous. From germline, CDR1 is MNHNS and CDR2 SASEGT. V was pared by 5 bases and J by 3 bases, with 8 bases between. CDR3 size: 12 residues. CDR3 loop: CASSTKIYEQYF. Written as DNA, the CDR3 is TGTGCCAGCAGTACCAAGATCTACGAGCAGTACTTC.

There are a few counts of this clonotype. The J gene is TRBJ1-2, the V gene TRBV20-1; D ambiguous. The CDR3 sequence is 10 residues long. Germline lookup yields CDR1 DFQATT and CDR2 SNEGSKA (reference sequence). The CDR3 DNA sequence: TGCCTGGTCACGGGTTATGGCTACACCTTC. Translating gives CLVTGYGYTF.

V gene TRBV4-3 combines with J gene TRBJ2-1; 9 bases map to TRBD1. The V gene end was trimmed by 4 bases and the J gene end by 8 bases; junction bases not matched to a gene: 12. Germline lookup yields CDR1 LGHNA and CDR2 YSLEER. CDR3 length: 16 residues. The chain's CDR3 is CASSRSTGTGFDEQFF. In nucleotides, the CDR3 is TGCGCCAGCAGCCGATCCACCGGGACAGGGTTCGATGAGCAGTTCTTC.